This passage covers 32 T cell receptor beta chains from one sample sequenced in a study of blood T cells in healthy people across ages. Combining a sample-barcoded 5' primer with a J-beta primer mix, a second PCR ran for roughly 7 to 12 cycles. TCRdb reanalysed the 5' RACE reads using MiXCR and keeps one entry per CDR3 protein. The table has 550,000 to 800,000 distinct CDR3 sequences, 21% seen once; the top ten hold roughly 3.9%. Sequenced material: blood. These receptors originate from a man in his 70s in good health.

J is TRBJ2-3 and V is TRBV4-1, with a weak D call TRBD2 (6 bases). The CDR3 length is 15 residues. Germline CDR1 and CDR2: MGHRA and YSYEKL. V lost 1 base, J lost 3 bases, and 11 bases lay in between. The CDR3 sequence: CASSQGGVGTDTQYF. The CDR3 DNA sequence: TGCGCCAGCAGCCAAGGGGGGGTGGGGACAGATACGCAGTATTTT.

The V call is TRBV6-1, the J call TRBJ1-5, with TRBD1 identical over 8 bases. Germline CDR1 is MNHNS and CDR2 is SASEGT. The J segment lost 2 bases and the V segment lost 3 bases, leaving 6 bases of the junction unmatched. This CDR3 is built from 16 residues. The CDR3 sequence: CASSDPATGGNQPQHF. The CDR3 DNA is TGTGCCAGCAGTGACCCGGCGACAGGGGGCAATCAGCCCCAGCATTTT.

This clonotype was picked up a small number of times. The chain uses TRBV6-2 or TRBV6-3 and TRBJ2-3; D not resolved. Germline CDR1 MNHEY, CDR2 SVGEGT. With 6 bases removed from V and 0 bases from J, the gap between germline ends came to 7 bases. This CDR3 comprises 13 residues. In DNA form, the CDR3 reads TGTGCCAGCAGGCAAACTAGCACAGATACGCAGTATTTT. Amino acids: CASRQTSTDTQYF.

The chain combines TRBV9 with TRBJ2-5; 11 bases are shared with TRBD2. The DNA end favors TRBJ2-1, so the J call may be wrong. The CDR3 is 17 residues long. Germline values: CDR1 SGDLS, CDR2 YYNGEE. The CDR3 spells CASSLGTSGGVYNEQFF. The CDR3 nucleotides are TGTGCCAGCAGCCTAGGGACTAGCGGAGGGGTCTACAATGAGCAGTTCTTC.

This clonotype came up a few times. CDR3: CASTQETGAYGYTF. CDR3 coding DNA: TGTGCCAGCACCCAGGAGACGGGAGCATATGGCTACACCTTC. The chain uses TRBV6-1 and TRBJ1-2; D call uncertain. The germline V gene has CDR1 MNHNS and CDR2 SASEGT. The CDR3 runs 14 residues. Trimming stripped 7 bases from V and 5 bases from J, with 17 bases between.

There are many counts of this clonotype. V gene TRBV6-5 combines with J gene TRBJ1-6; TRBD1 matches at 7 bases. The CDR3 totals 14 residues. Unmatched junction bases numbered 2, after V lost 4 bases and J lost 5 bases. Per the germline V gene, CDR1 is MNHEY and CDR2 is SVGAGI. This CDR3 reads CASSLTGNNSPLHF. The CDR3 DNA sequence: TGTGCCAGCAGTTTGACAGGGAATAATTCACCCCTCCACTTT.

This clonotype was observed at least ten times. This chain uses TRBV5-1 with TRBJ2-5; D uncertain. CDR1 is SGHRS and CDR2 is YFSETQ in the germline V gene. The length of the CDR3 is 14 residues. The V end lost 0 bases, the J end lost 5 bases, and 11 bases lay between the germline ends. The CDR3 DNA reads TGCGCCAGCAGCTTGGATAGGCCACGGGAGACCCAGTACTTC. Amino acids: CASSLDRPRETQYF.

This clonotype was counted a few times. V and J are TRBV10-3 and TRBJ2-4, with D perhaps TRBD2 (5 bases). This CDR3 region has 13 residues. Germline CDR1 reads ENHRY; CDR2 reads SYGVKD. V was clipped by 10 bases and J by 2 bases, with 12 bases between them. DNA for the CDR3: TGTGCCACTCTGGACGGGACCAAAAACATTCAGTACTTC. It specifies CATLDGTKNIQYF.

This clonotype was seen more than once but under ten times. As DNA, the CDR3 is TGTGCCAGCAGTTTTACTAGCGGCAAAGATACGCAGTATTTT. This translates into CASSFTSGKDTQYF. This chain joins TRBV12-3 or TRBV12-4 and TRBJ2-3, with TRBD2 matching 8 bases. The V and J ends lost 3 bases and 5 bases, in that order; junction bases with no gene match: 4. There are 14 residues in the CDR3.

The CDR3 nucleotides are TGCAGTGCTAGCCCCGGGAGGGGGAGGACTGAAGCTTTCTTT. Translating gives CSASPGRGRTEAFF. This sequence joins TRBV20-1 and TRBJ1-1; D is possibly TRBD1 (6 bases). Germline loops: CDR1 DFQATT, CDR2 SNEGSKA (reference sequence). The CDR3 sequence is 14 residues long. The V and J ends lost 3 bases and 5 bases respectively, with 16 bases between them.

This clonotype was detected ten times or more. The junction differs from germline at one of its ends, possibly a read error. The V call is TRBV5-1, the J call TRBJ2-3, with TRBD1 identical over 7 bases. The CDR3 runs 13 residues. Germline values: CDR1 SGHRS, CDR2 YFSETQ. The CDR3 bases are TGTGCCAGCTCGCTCACAGGGGCAGATACGCAGTATTTT. Translating gives CASSLTGADTQYF.

This clonotype was counted only a few times. The chain is built from TRBV20-1 and TRBJ2-5, with 11 bases identical to TRBD2. Near its end, the DNA agrees better with TRBJ2-1, so the J call may be wrong. This CDR3 spans 16 amino acids. CDR1 and CDR2 from the germline V gene are DFQATT and SNEGSKA (reference sequence). CDR3 in amino acids: CSARDYSSGRADEQFF. CDR3 nucleotides: TGCAGTGCTAGAGATTATAGTAGCGGGAGGGCGGACGAGCAGTTCTTC.

In its sample, this clonotype was seen a few times. The chain links TRBV12-3 or TRBV12-4 to TRBJ2-1; 9 bases align to TRBD2. There are 14 residues in the CDR3. Germline trimming cut 0 bases from V and 8 bases from J; bases unmatched to any gene: 2. The CDR3 protein is CASSLASGSYEQFF. The CDR3 DNA is TGTGCCAGCAGTTTAGCTAGCGGGAGCTATGAGCAGTTCTTC.

This chain joins TRBV3-1 and TRBJ2-5; no definite D call. The end of the DNA is better explained by TRBJ2-1, so the J call may be wrong. The germline CDR1 and CDR2 sequences are LGHDT and YNNKEL (reference sequence). This CDR3 is 12 amino acids long. The CDR3 DNA is TGTGCCAGCAGCCAAAAAGGCGATGAGCAGTTCTTC. Encoded protein: CASSQKGDEQFF.

This clonotype is termed medium-sized. The chain recombines TRBV20-1 with TRBJ1-1, with a possible D match to TRBD1 (6 bases). The CDR3 totals 12 residues. V was trimmed by 3 bases and J by 12 bases, leaving 17 bases between them. From germline, CDR1 is DFQATT and CDR2 SNEGSKA (reference sequence). Here the CDR3 reads CSASPTQGMTFF. CDR3 coding DNA: TGCAGTGCTAGCCCAACCCAGGGGATGACTTTCTTT.

This clonotype was observed a handful of times. V usage is TRBV20-1 and J usage is TRBJ2-6, with D hard to call. This CDR3 contains 17 residues. Deletions cut 1 base from V and 4 bases from J, with 17 bases between. Germline CDR1 DFQATT, CDR2 SNEGSKA (reference sequence). In DNA form, the CDR3 reads TGCAGTGCTAGAGCCCCCTTTTCCGGAGCCGGGGCCAACGTCCTGACTTTC. Its protein is CSARAPFSGAGANVLTF.

The CDR3 DNA sequence: TGTGCCAGCAGATTAAGGGGTGAGCAGTTCTTC. Amino acid sequence: CASRLRGEQFF. V usage is TRBV28 and J usage is TRBJ2-1; D might be TRBD1 (5 bases). The V end lost 6 bases, the J end lost 9 bases, and 9 bases lay between the germline ends. The CDR3 is 11 residues long. The germline gives CDR1 MDHEN, CDR2 SYDVKM.

This clonotype occurred a few times. This CDR3 is CASSKVVGLAGHRPYNEQFF. In nucleotides, the CDR3 is TGTGCCAGCAGCAAAGTTGTGGGACTAGCGGGACACCGACCCTACAATGAGCAGTTCTTC. The chain is built from TRBV21-1 and TRBJ2-1; no check of the table's D call, TRBD2, against the DNA was made. TRBV21-1 is designated a pseudogene. The CDR3 is 20 amino acids.

This clonotype showed up just a few times. V usage is TRBV6-5 and J usage is TRBJ2-5; 7 nucleotides align to TRBD2. The V gene's germline CDR1 is MNHEY and CDR2 SVGAGI. This CDR3 has 16 residues. Trimming took 4 bases from V and 1 from J; bases not matched to a gene: 9. The CDR3 loop reads CASSSYLAEFQETQYF. Written as DNA, the CDR3 is TGTGCCAGCAGTTCTTACCTAGCGGAGTTCCAAGAGACCCAGTACTTC.

As regards this clonotype: The conserved closing phenylalanine or tryptophan is absent in this CDR3, likely reflecting a read error. The gene calls are TRBV7-6 and TRBJ1-1; TRBD1 agrees at 9 bases. The CDR3 length is 14 residues. Germline lookup yields CDR1 SGHVS and CDR2 FNYEAQ. CDR3 in amino acids: CVSSLQGAFTEAFL. DNA for the CDR3: TGTGTCAGCAGCTTACAGGGGGCTTTTACTGAAGCTTTCCTT.

Notes on this clonotype: The junction does not match germline at one end; this may be a read error. The V call is TRBV19, the J call TRBJ2-3, with 8 bases lining up with TRBD1. The CDR3 consists of 17 residues. The germline CDR1 and CDR2 sequences are LNHDA and SQIVND (reference sequence). The CDR3 DNA is TGTGCCAGCAGTATAGATCAGACAGGGGCCCGTTTAGATACGCAGTATTTT. This translates into CASSIDQTGARLDTQYF.

This clonotype was detected a few times. One end of the junction does not line up with germline, which may come from a read error. The rearrangement joins TRBV5-1 to TRBJ2-2; D perhaps matches TRBD2 (6 bases). In germline, CDR1 is SGHRS, CDR2 YFSETQ. This CDR3 has 15 amino acids. CDR3 bases: TGCGCCAGCAGCCCGGACTTGGCCTTTACCGGGGGGCTGTTTTTT. Amino acids: CASSPDLAFTGGLFF.

This clonotype was seen a handful of times. The chain carries TRBV7-2 and TRBJ2-1; no definite D call. From germline, CDR1 is SGHTA and CDR2 FQGNSA. This CDR3 has 14 residues. The V end was cut by 1 base, the J end by 5 bases, with 9 bases between. The chain's CDR3 is CASSLDPQNNEQFF. For the CDR3, the DNA is TGTGCCAGCAGCTTAGACCCCCAGAACAATGAGCAGTTCTTC.

This clonotype turned up a few times. CDR3 sequence: CASSARLATDTQYF. The CDR3 DNA follows: TGTGCCAGCAGCGCTCGGTTGGCCACAGATACGCAGTATTTT. The rearrangement joins TRBV5-5 to TRBJ2-3; D not resolved. The germline V gene has CDR1 SGHKS and CDR2 YYEKEE (reference sequence). Trimming removed 4 bases at V and 2 bases at J, with 11 bases between. This CDR3 is 14 amino acids long.

The rearrangement uses TRBV12-3 or TRBV12-4 and TRBJ1-2; TRBD1 matches at 10 bases. This CDR3 has 14 amino acids. Trimming took 6 bases from V and 6 from J; bases not matched to a gene: 7. CDR3 DNA: TGTGCCAGCAGCCGGGACAGGGGTGAGGATGGCTACACCTTC. This codes for CASSRDRGEDGYTF.

The chain couples TRBV28 to TRBJ2-4, with 8 bases aligning to TRBD2. The CDR3 totals 15 residues. V lost 5 bases and J lost 4; bases outside the gene matches: 7. Germline V lookup: CDR1 MDHEN, CDR2 SYDVKM. The CDR3 sequence is CASSPATSEKNIQYF. The CDR3 bases are TGTGCCAGCAGTCCCGCGACTAGCGAAAAAAACATTCAGTACTTC.

This clonotype was observed a few times. Germline is not matched at one junction end, which may reflect a read error. CDR3 nucleotides: TGCAGTGCTGACAAACGGAGGGCCATCCACAATGAGCAGCTCTTC. This codes for CSADKRRAIHNEQLF. The chain links TRBV20-1 to TRBJ2-1; D possibly corresponds to TRBD2 (6 bases). CDR1 and CDR2 (germline): DFQATT, SNEGSKA (reference sequence). The CDR3 runs to 15 residues.

V gene TRBV12-3 or TRBV12-4 combines with J gene TRBJ2-7, with TRBD1 as a possible D gene (5 bases). V was shortened by 3 bases and J by 5 bases, with 11 bases between the two germline ends. This CDR3 is 13 amino acids long. This CDR3 is CASSFAGSDEQYF. DNA of the CDR3: TGTGCCAGCAGTTTTGCAGGGTCCGACGAGCAGTACTTC.

In DNA form, the CDR3 reads TGTGCCACCAGCAGAGGAACTAGCGGGTCGGTAGATACGCAGTATTTT. It codes for CATSRGTSGSVDTQYF. The genes are TRBV15 and TRBJ2-3; 9 nucleotides align to TRBD2. The germline V gene has CDR1 LNHNV and CDR2 YYDKDF (reference sequence). The junction had 7 bases not matched to a gene; V was cut back by 1 base and J by 5 bases. The CDR3 has 16 residues.

The chain has TRBV5-1 and TRBJ2-7; 9 positions agree with TRBD2. Trimming at V came to 4 bases and at J to 6 bases, leaving 5 bases not matched to a gene. The CDR3 covers 13 residues. Germline V gene data show CDR1 as SGHRS and CDR2 as YFSETQ. The CDR3 DNA follows: TGCGCCAGCAGCCAAGGACTAGCGCTCGAGCAGTACTTC. Its protein is CASSQGLALEQYF.

The chain combines TRBV7-3 with TRBJ2-3; TRBD1 or TRBD2 may be the D gene (5 bases each). Trimming left V 0 bases short and J 6 bases short, with 19 bases between. The CDR3 has 17 amino acids. Germline loops: CDR1 SGHTA, CDR2 FQGTGA. The CDR3 DNA is TGTGCCAGCAGCTTAACGGGCTCCGGGATAGGGGCGGATACGCAGTATTTT. Translating it yields CASSLTGSGIGADTQYF.

The chain recombines TRBV12-3 or TRBV12-4 with TRBJ2-5; 12 bases are a match to TRBD2. J lost 7 bases, V lost 5 bases, and 11 bases had no gene match. The CDR3 length is 16 residues. The CDR3 region has the DNA TGTGCCAGCAGTCCCCGAACTAGCGGGGGGATCAGGACCCAGTACTTC. This gives the protein CASSPRTSGGIRTQYF.